These 30 T cell receptor beta chains originate from one sample sequenced in a study of T-cell reconstitution after alpha-beta-depleted transplantation in children. The authors prepared the TCRbeta library with unique molecular identifiers. TCRdb reanalysed the PCR reads using MiXCR and keeps one entry per CDR3 protein. The sample carries roughly 670,000 distinct CDR3 sequences, about 12% recorded once. Here the sequenced sample was PBMCs, taken before TCRalphabeta/CD19-depleted stem cell transplant. The receptor source for this set is a girl aged 2 to 10 with congenital amegakaryocytic thrombocytopenia, due to receive a stem cell transplant.

This clonotype showed up many times. V is TRBV12-3 or TRBV12-4 and J is TRBJ2-2; D unclear. V lost 4 bases and J lost 3, with 12 bases in between. The CDR3 covers 15 residues. This CDR3 is CASSSNPLDTGELFF. CDR3 nucleotide sequence: TGTGCCAGCAGTTCGAATCCCCTGGACACCGGGGAGCTGTTTTTT.

This clonotype occurred many times. The chain couples TRBV15 to TRBJ2-1; TRBD2 matches at 7 bases. V lost 1 base and J lost 4; bases outside the gene matches: 7. The CDR3 has 16 residues. Germline V gene sequence: CDR1 LNHNV, CDR2 YYDKDF (reference sequence). CDR3 residues: CATSRALAAHYNEQFF. The CDR3 nucleotides read TGTGCCACCAGCAGAGCCCTAGCGGCTCATTACAATGAGCAGTTCTTC.

This clonotype was detected a few times. V and J are TRBV5-1 and TRBJ2-1, with unresolved D. Trimming removed 0 bases at V and 9 bases at J, with 10 bases between. The CDR3 covers 13 residues. In germline, CDR1 is SGHRS, CDR2 YFSETQ. The CDR3 is CASSLGSRAEQFF. CDR3 nucleotide sequence: TGCGCCAGCAGCTTGGGTTCAAGGGCTGAGCAGTTCTTC.

This clonotype was seen at least ten times. CDR3 DNA: TGCAGCGTTTACAACAGGGCCCAGGGACTAGCTGGCTACGAGCAGTACTTC. Translation gives CSVYNRAQGLAGYEQYF. V is TRBV29-1 and J is TRBJ2-7, with 9 positions matching TRBD2. V was pared by 5 bases and J by 3 bases, with 17 bases of the junction left unmatched. The germline gives CDR1 SQVTM, CDR2 ANQGSEA. The CDR3 consists of 17 residues.

CDR3 protein: CASTPSGGVYNEQFF. The CDR3 DNA reads TGTGCCAGCACCCCCTCAGGCGGGGTATACAATGAGCAGTTCTTC. V usage is TRBV3-1 and J usage is TRBJ2-1; maybe TRBD2 (6 bases). The CDR3 runs to 15 residues. V was pared by 7 bases and J by 4 bases, with 17 bases between. The germline gives CDR1 LGHDT, CDR2 YNNKEL (reference sequence).

This clonotype was seen only a few times. The chain uses TRBV7-9 and TRBJ2-7; D not certain. The CDR3 sequence is 13 residues long. CDR1 SEHNR and CDR2 FQNEAQ come from the germline V gene (reference sequence). V was trimmed by 5 bases and J by 3 bases, leaving 11 bases between them. CDR3 sequence (DNA): TGTGCCAGCAGCCCCCGTGGCAACTACGAGCAGTACTTC. It specifies CASSPRGNYEQYF.

This clonotype has a handful of counts. V and J are TRBV5-1 and TRBJ2-1; 9 bases fit TRBD1. Germline V gives CDR1 SGHRS, CDR2 YFSETQ. J was trimmed by 7 bases and V by 4 bases; bases with no gene match: 9. The CDR3 loop spans 15 amino acids. The CDR3, as DNA: TGCGCCAGCAGCCGAATACAGGGGGCGTTGAATGAGCAGTTCTTC. Amino acids: CASSRIQGALNEQFF.

A word on this clonotype: One end of the junction varies from germline; a read error may be responsible. The V call is TRBV4-1, the J call TRBJ2-3, with a weak D call TRBD2 (5 bases). The CDR3 runs to 15 residues. CDR1 is MGHRA and CDR2 is YSYEKL in the germline V gene. The CDR3 region is CASSQREGAKDTQYF. The CDR3 nucleotides are TGCGCCAGCAGCCAACGAGAGGGAGCGAAAGATACGCAATATTTT.

This clonotype was picked up a small number of times. The V gene is TRBV5-1, the J gene TRBJ2-2; D not resolved. The length of the CDR3 is 16 residues. Trimming removed 4 bases from V and 0 bases from J, with 13 bases in between. CDR1 and CDR2 (germline): SGHRS, YFSETQ. This chain's CDR3 is CASSDGWAPNTGELFF. The DNA of the CDR3 is TGCGCCAGCAGCGACGGATGGGCCCCGAACACCGGGGAGCTGTTTTTT.

This clonotype was seen repeatedly, ten times or more. The CDR3 DNA reads TGCAGTGCTCCCGGACAGACCTACAATGAGCAGTTCTTC. Its translation: CSAPGQTYNEQFF. The V and J genes are TRBV20-1 and TRBJ2-1; tentatively, D is TRBD1 (6 bases). This CDR3 has 13 amino acids. V lost 5 bases, J lost 2 bases, and 10 bases lay in between. Germline V gene lookup returns CDR1 DFQATT and CDR2 SNEGSKA (reference sequence).

The CDR3 loop reads CAISEPGGTEAFF. DNA for the CDR3: TGTGCCATCAGTGAGCCCGGAGGGACTGAAGCTTTCTTT. The chain joins TRBV10-3 to TRBJ1-1; D remains unclear. Germline V gene lookup returns CDR1 ENHRY and CDR2 SYGVKD. The CDR3 is 13 residues long. Trimming cost V 2 bases and J 5 bases, with 9 bases left between them.

This clonotype was observed many times. The J gene is TRBJ2-5, the V gene TRBV20-1, with TRBD2 as a possible D gene (6 bases). Trimming shortened V by 1 base and J by 4 bases, and 16 bases separated the two germline ends. This CDR3 contains 15 residues. Per germline, CDR1 DFQATT and CDR2 SNEGSKA (reference sequence). The chain's CDR3 is CSARGGYAGLETQYF. In DNA, the CDR3 is TGCAGTGCTAGAGGGGGTTACGCGGGGCTAGAGACCCAGTACTTC.

This clonotype is a singleton in its sample. DNA of the CDR3: TGTGCCAGCAGCCGTCCCCTGGTCTCGTCAGAGACCCAGTACTTC. This codes for CASSRPLVSSETQYF. The rearrangement uses TRBV12-3 or TRBV12-4 and TRBJ2-5; D not certain. The ends were cut back, 6 bases at V and 4 bases at J, with 18 bases in the middle. The length of the CDR3 is 15 residues.

A few counts support this clonotype. V and J are TRBV9 and TRBJ1-4; D unresolved. The CDR3 extends over 14 amino acids. Germline lookup yields CDR1 SGDLS and CDR2 YYNGEE. The V and J ends lost 3 bases and 4 bases respectively, with 10 bases between them. CDR3 sequence (DNA): TGTGCCAGCAGCGGAGGACGGTTTAATGAAAAACTGTTTTTT. Translation gives CASSGGRFNEKLFF.

Ten or more counts support this clonotype. This chain joins TRBV10-3 and TRBJ2-3; D is possibly TRBD1 or TRBD2 (5 bases each). Germline V gene lookup returns CDR1 ENHRY and CDR2 SYGVKD. The CDR3 runs 13 residues. V was cut by 4 bases and J by 0 bases, with 5 bases left in between. The CDR3, as DNA: TGTGCCATCAGTGGGGGGAGCACAGATACGCAGTATTTT. It translates to CAISGGSTDTQYF.

The rearrangement joins TRBV5-1 to TRBJ2-7; D gene uncertain. The germline V gene encodes CDR1 SGHRS and CDR2 YFSETQ. The CDR3 consists of 14 residues. The V gene lost 0 bases and the J gene lost 7 bases, with 14 bases spanning the gap. DNA for the CDR3: TGCGCCAGCAGCTTGGAATCCGGCCTCGGAGAGCAGTACTTC. It specifies CASSLESGLGEQYF.

Concerning this clonotype itself: Possible read error: a much larger clone is one base away. The chain uses TRBV10-3 and TRBJ2-1; no firm D call. The germline CDR1 and CDR2 sequences are ENHRY and SYGVKD. Trimming stripped 8 bases from V and 5 bases from J, with 7 bases between. This CDR3 region has 11 residues. The CDR3 DNA reads as TGTGCCATCGCGTATGACAATGAGCAGTTCTTC. Translation: CAIAYDNEQFF.

This clonotype came up many times. V usage is TRBV5-1 and J usage is TRBJ2-7; D may be TRBD1 or TRBD2 (5 bases each). CDR1 SGHRS and CDR2 YFSETQ come from the germline V gene. The CDR3 totals 14 residues. V was cut by 2 bases and J by 2 bases, with 11 bases left in between. The CDR3 loop is CASSLWQGAYEQYF. For the CDR3, the DNA is TGCGCCAGCAGCTTATGGCAGGGAGCCTACGAGCAGTACTTC. The full variable domain, its missing parts supplied by reference TRBV5-1 and TRBJ2-7, is KAGVTQTPRYLIKTRGQQVTLSCSPISGHRSVSWYQQTPGQGLQFLFEYFSETQRNKGNFPGRFSGRQFSNSRSEMNVSTLELGDSALYLCASSLWQGAYEQYFGPGTRLTVT.

This clonotype appeared many times. CDR3 sequence: CASSKGLAGGETQYF. The CDR3 DNA sequence: TGTGCCAGCAGTAAGGGACTAGCGGGAGGAGAGACCCAGTACTTC. The gene calls are TRBV6-1 and TRBJ2-5, with 15 bases matching TRBD2. The trim removed 5 bases at V and 4 bases at J, leaving 2 bases unmatched. From germline, CDR1 is MNHNS and CDR2 SASEGT. This CDR3 contains 15 residues.

Comment on this clonotype: This could be a read error, since a much larger clone is one nucleotide away. This sequence joins TRBV20-1 and TRBJ2-3, with D possibly TRBD1 on 6 matching bases. The CDR3 has 15 amino acids. CDR1 and CDR2 from the germline V gene are DFQATT and SNEGSKA (reference sequence). Trimming pared 4 bases from V and 0 bases from J, leaving 14 bases between. This chain's CDR3 is CSAKETGVSTDTQYF. CDR3 in DNA: TGCAGTGCTAAGGAGACAGGCGTTAGCACAGATACGCAGTATTTT.

This clonotype was observed many times. The chain uses TRBV10-3 and TRBJ2-3; D perhaps matches TRBD2 (6 bases). V was clipped by 5 bases and J by 2 bases, with 11 bases between them. The CDR3 has 14 residues. Germline CDR1 ENHRY, CDR2 SYGVKD. DNA of the CDR3: TGTGCCATCAGTCCGGGACTCATCACAGATACGCAGTATTTT. Its translation is CAISPGLITDTQYF.

This clonotype has only a few counts. The J gene is TRBJ2-1, the V gene TRBV5-5, with D maybe TRBD2 (5 bases). Germline values: CDR1 SGHKS, CDR2 YYEKEE (reference sequence). The CDR3 runs to 15 residues. Trimming pared 1 base from V and 7 bases from J, leaving 15 bases between. Here the CDR3 DNA reads TGTGCCAGCAGCTTGTTGCCTAGCTTGTGGAATGAGCAGTTCTTC. Its translation: CASSLLPSLWNEQFF.

This clonotype has just a few counts. V usage is TRBV2 and J usage is TRBJ2-5; no firm D call. Germline V gene sequence: CDR1 SNHLY, CDR2 FYNNEI. The length of the CDR3 is 14 residues. V lost 4 bases, J lost 1 base, and 10 bases lay in between. The CDR3 is CASSVSPAQETQYF. The DNA for the CDR3 is TGTGCCAGCAGTGTGTCTCCCGCCCAAGAGACCCAGTACTTC.

This clonotype has a handful of counts. This chain connects TRBV7-9 to TRBJ2-1, with 10 bases fitting TRBD2. V was pared by 0 bases and J by 9 bases, with 2 bases of the junction left unmatched. The CDR3 covers 14 residues. CDR1 and CDR2 (germline): SEHNR, FQNEAQ (reference sequence). The CDR3 nucleotides read TGTGCCAGCAGCTTAGCGGCTAGCGGGAGTGAGCAGTTCTTC. This gives the protein CASSLAASGSEQFF.

This clonotype has at least ten counts. The V call is TRBV29-1, the J call TRBJ2-7; no firm D call. The CDR3 has 13 amino acids. Germline V gene lookup returns CDR1 SQVTM and CDR2 ANQGSEA. Trimming took 4 bases from V and 2 from J, leaving 12 bases between them. CDR3 nucleotides: TGCAGCGTTGCCCCGGGTCGCCCCTACGAGCAGTACTTC. As protein: CSVAPGRPYEQYF.

This chain connects TRBV20-1 to TRBJ2-1, with TRBD2 as a possible D gene (5 bases). This CDR3 spans 12 amino acids. Trimming removed 3 bases from V and 12 bases from J, with 15 bases in between. CDR1 DFQATT and CDR2 SNEGSKA come from the germline V gene (reference sequence). CDR3 region: CSASGIGLGQFF. CDR3 DNA sequence: TGCAGTGCTAGCGGGATCGGGCTTGGGCAGTTCTTC.

In its sample, this clonotype was seen many times. The V gene is TRBV12-3 or TRBV12-4, the J gene TRBJ2-2, with no clear D. This CDR3 contains 12 residues. Trimming removed 4 bases at V and 6 bases at J, with 6 bases between. CDR3 nucleotides: TGTGCCAGCAGTTCCTCTCCCGGGGAGCTGTTTTTT. Amino acid sequence: CASSSSPGELFF.

This clonotype was found a few times. V gene TRBV20-1 combines with J gene TRBJ2-1; D uncertain. The V gene's germline CDR1 is DFQATT and CDR2 SNEGSKA (reference sequence). The CDR3 consists of 8 residues. The CDR3: CRVNEQFF. The CDR3 nucleotides are TGCAGAGTTAATGAGCAGTTCTTC.

The V call is TRBV20-1, the J call TRBJ2-5, with 13 bases aligning to TRBD2. CDR1 and CDR2 from the germline V gene are DFQATT and SNEGSKA (reference sequence). Trimming cost V 4 bases and J 5 bases; bases outside gene matches: 16. The CDR3 runs to 18 residues. CDR3 loop: CSAMDLRTSGSRLETQYF. CDR3 nucleotides: TGCAGTGCTATGGATTTGAGGACTAGCGGGAGTAGGTTGGAGACCCAGTACTTC.

The chain has TRBV15 and TRBJ2-1; 7 bases agree with TRBD2. Germline CDR1 and CDR2: LNHNV and YYDKDF (reference sequence). The trim removed 1 base at V and 6 bases at J, leaving 15 bases unmatched. The CDR3 is made up of 18 amino acids. The CDR3 reads CATSRVLTTSEEFNEQFF. The CDR3 bases are TGTGCCACCAGCAGAGTGTTGACTACTAGCGAGGAATTCAATGAGCAGTTCTTC.